This TCR beta chain was sequenced in a study of blood T cells in healthy people across ages. Donors were healthy Caucasian individuals from Russia aged about 6 to 95. V was pared by 4 bases and J by 8 bases, with 14 bases between. From germline, CDR1 is MGHRA and CDR2 YSYEKL. This CDR3 has 13 residues. A second PCR, run for about 7 to 11 cycles, used a sample-barcoded 5' primer plus a J-beta primer mix. Carrying 12 random nucleotides, a template-switch adaptor labeled each individual cDNA molecule. TCRdb fed the 5' RACE reads into MiXCR, producing one record per CDR3 protein. Among about 1.5 million distinct CDR3 sequences listed, 42% were seen once. Points from the study as a whole: Among T cells, TCR beta diversity per million cells dropped roughly linearly as age rose. Expanded clonotype shifts may have been confounded, as the donors had an unknown CMV status.

This clonotype was seen more than once but under ten times. Antigen: not known. This clonotype was sampled from a woman under 30 in good health. The gene calls are TRBV4-1 and TRBJ1-2, with D unresolved. Sequences were obtained from blood. CDR3 sequence: CASSREDLGGYTF. The CDR3 nucleotides are TGCGCCAGCAGCCGGGAGGACCTGGGCGGCTACACCTTC.